This TCR beta chain was recovered during a study of T cells in Graves' hyperthyroidism and ophthalmopathy. Study summary: Blood from the periphery was taken at initial diagnosis, before any treatment. Notes on the study in general: Ophthalmopathy and stable hyperthyroidism were told apart by a 13 V-J model.

RNA transcripts yielded amplified TCR beta CDR3 regions. Using the HTBI primer set, a first-round RT-PCR was run on the TCR CDR3. A single record per CDR3 protein comes from TCRdb applying MiXCR to the multiplex PCR reads. The data hold about 690,000 distinct CDR3 sequences, with 15% to 20% observed a single time. This clonotype appeared many times. Its cognate antigen is unknown. This clonotype originated in a man between 50 and 59 years old with Graves' hyperthyroidism. Input material: blood.

The CDR3 sequence: CASSLSGSVAKNIQYF. In DNA form, the CDR3 reads TGTGCCAGCAGTTTAAGCGGGAGTGTAGCCAAAAACATTCAGTACTTC. The chain uses TRBV12-3 or TRBV12-4 and TRBJ2-4; 8 nucleotides match TRBD2. The CDR3 contains 16 residues. With 2 bases clipped from V and 0 bases from J, the junction kept 3 bases outside the gene matches.